This TCR beta chain was found in a study of T cells in Graves' hyperthyroidism and ophthalmopathy. Amplified TCR beta CDR3 regions derived from RNA transcripts. With the HTBI primer set, the TCR CDR3 went through a first round of RT-PCR. MiXCR was run by TCRdb on the multiplex PCR reads, yielding one entry per CDR3 protein. The sample holds 280,000 or so distinct CDR3 sequences, roughly 15% seen once. The ends were cut back, 5 bases at V and 4 bases at J, with 14 bases in the middle. This CDR3 has 14 amino acids. The germline V gene encodes CDR1 MNHNS and CDR2 SASEGT. This clonotype was counted ten times or more.

The specimen sequenced was blood. This sequence was found in a woman in her forties or fifties with Graves' hyperthyroidism that later progressed to Graves' ophthalmopathy. This sequence joins TRBV6-1 and TRBJ1-2, with TRBD1 as a possible D gene (6 bases). The CDR3 sequence: CASSLKQGSYGYTF. The CDR3 bases are TGTGCCAGCAGTTTAAAACAGGGTTCCTATGGCTACACCTTC.